The entry below describes one T cell receptor (beta chain). This specimen belongs to a study of blood T cell repertoires in COVID-19. Study context: Samples of COVID-19 (acute and convalescent) were obtained from the United States, Italy and Spain. Sources were T cells, B-cell-depleted T cells, or PBMCs; the material itself was cDNA or gDNA.

The CDR3 totals 13 residues. The V end lost 5 bases, the J end lost 4 bases, and 11 bases lay between the germline ends. CDR1 is SGHTA and CDR2 is FQGNSA in the germline V gene. Authors' data handling: Nucleated cell number was recorded as an estimate derived from reference gene primer amplification. The assay was immunoSEQ multiplex PCR, and TCRdb's table has in-frame clones only and misses some. V and J calls and clone size are as listed in that table; D and trimming were resolved from the DNA. The data contain around 400,000 clones, 87% of them singletons. The chain employs TRBV7-2 and TRBJ2-5; TRBD2 is a possible D gene (6 bases). The sequencing sample was made of peripheral blood. The sequence was obtained from a woman in her 30s with COVID-19, enrolled during active disease. The CDR3 DNA follows: TGTGCCAGCAGCACCCTGGGGGGAGAGACCCAGTACTTC. The encoded protein is CASSTLGGETQYF.